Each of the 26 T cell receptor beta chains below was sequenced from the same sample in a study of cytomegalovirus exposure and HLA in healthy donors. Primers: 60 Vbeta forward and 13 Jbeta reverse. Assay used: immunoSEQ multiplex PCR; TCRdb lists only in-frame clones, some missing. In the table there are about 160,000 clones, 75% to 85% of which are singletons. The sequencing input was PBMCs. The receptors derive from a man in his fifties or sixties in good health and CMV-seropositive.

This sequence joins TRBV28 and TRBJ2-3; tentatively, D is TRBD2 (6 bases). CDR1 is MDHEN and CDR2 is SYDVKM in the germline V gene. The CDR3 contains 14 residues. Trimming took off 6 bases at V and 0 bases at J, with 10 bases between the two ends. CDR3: CASSRDLSTDTQYF. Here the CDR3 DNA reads TGTGCCAGCAGCCGGGACTTGAGCACAGATACGCAGTATTTT.

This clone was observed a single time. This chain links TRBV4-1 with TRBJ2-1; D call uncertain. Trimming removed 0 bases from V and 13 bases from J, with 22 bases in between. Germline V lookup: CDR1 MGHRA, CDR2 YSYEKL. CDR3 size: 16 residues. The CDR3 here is CASSQDSPSTMSPQFF. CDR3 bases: TGCGCCAGCAGCCAAGATAGCCCATCTACAATGAGCCCCCAGTTCTTC.

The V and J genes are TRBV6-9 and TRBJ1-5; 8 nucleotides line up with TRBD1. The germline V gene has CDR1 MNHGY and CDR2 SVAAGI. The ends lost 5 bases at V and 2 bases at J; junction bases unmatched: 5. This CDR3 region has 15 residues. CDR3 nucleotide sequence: TGTGCCAGCAGTCGAGGACAGGGCCGCAATCAGCCCCAGCATTTT. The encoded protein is CASSRGQGRNQPQHF.

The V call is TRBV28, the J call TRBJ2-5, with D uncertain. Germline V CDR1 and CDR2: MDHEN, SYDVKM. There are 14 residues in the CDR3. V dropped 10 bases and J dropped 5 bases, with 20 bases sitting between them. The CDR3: CATNDDLSRETQYF. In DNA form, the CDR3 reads TGTGCCACTAACGACGACCTATCGCGGGAGACCCAGTACTTC.

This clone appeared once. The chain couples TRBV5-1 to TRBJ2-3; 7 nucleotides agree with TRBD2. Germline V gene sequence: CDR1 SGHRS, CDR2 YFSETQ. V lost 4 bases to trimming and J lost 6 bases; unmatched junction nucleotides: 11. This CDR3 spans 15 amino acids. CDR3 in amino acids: CASSRGEPVGDTQYF. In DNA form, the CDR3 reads TGCGCCAGCAGCCGGGGGGAACCGGTGGGGGATACGCAGTATTTT.

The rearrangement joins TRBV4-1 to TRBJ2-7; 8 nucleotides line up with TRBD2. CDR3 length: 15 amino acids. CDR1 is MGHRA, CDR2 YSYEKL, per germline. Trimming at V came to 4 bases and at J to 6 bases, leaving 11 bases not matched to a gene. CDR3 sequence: CASSRIAGQQAEQYF. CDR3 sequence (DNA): TGCGCCAGCAGCCGCATAGCGGGACAACAGGCCGAGCAGTACTTC.

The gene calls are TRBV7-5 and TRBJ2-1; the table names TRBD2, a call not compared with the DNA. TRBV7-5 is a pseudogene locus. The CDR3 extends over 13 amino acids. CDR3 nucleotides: TGTGCCAGAAGCTTTAGCGAATACAATGAGCAGTTCTTC. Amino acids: CARSFSEYNEQFF.

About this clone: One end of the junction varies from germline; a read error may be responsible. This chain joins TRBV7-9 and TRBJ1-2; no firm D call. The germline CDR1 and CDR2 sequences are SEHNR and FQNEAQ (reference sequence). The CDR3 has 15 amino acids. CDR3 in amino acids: CSSSLARGLGYGYTF. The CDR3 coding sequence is TGTTCCAGCAGCTTAGCTCGAGGGCTGGGCTATGGCTACACCTTC.

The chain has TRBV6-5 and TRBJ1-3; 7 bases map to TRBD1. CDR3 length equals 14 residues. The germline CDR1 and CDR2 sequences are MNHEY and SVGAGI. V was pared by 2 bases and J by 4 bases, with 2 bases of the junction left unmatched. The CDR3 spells CASSYGGQGNTIYF. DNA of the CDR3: TGTGCCAGCAGTTACGGGGGACAGGGAAACACCATATATTTT.

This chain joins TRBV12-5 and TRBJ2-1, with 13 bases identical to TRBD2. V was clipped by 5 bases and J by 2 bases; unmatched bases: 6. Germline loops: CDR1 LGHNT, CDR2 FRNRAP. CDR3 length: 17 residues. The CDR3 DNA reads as TGTGCTAGTGGTACTCGACTAGCGGGAGGTCCCTACAATGAGCAGTTCTTC. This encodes CASGTRLAGGPYNEQFF.

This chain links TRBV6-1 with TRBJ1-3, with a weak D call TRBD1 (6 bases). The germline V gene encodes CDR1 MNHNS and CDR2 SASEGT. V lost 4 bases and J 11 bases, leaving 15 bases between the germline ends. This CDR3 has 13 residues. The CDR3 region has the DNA TGTGCCAGCAGTGCTGGGACAATTGGCGCCATATATTTT. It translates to CASSAGTIGAIYF.

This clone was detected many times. The CDR3 sequence: CAAGPYYEQYF. The CDR3 nucleotides read TGTGCAGCGGGACCGTACTACGAGCAGTACTTC. The rearrangement uses TRBV7-9 and TRBJ2-7; 7 nucleotides align to TRBD2. Germline values: CDR1 SEHNR, CDR2 FQNEAQ (reference sequence). The CDR3 totals 11 residues.

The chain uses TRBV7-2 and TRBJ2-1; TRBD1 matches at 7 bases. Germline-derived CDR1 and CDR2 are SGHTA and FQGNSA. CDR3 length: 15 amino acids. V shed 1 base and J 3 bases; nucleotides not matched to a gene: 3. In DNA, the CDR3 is TGTGCCAGCAGCTTAGAGGGACAGAACTACAATGAGCAGTTCTTC. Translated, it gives CASSLEGQNYNEQFF. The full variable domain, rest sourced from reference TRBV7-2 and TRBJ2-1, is GAGVSQSPSNKVTEKGKDVELRCDPISGHTALYWYRQSLGQGLEFLIYFQGNSAPDKSGLPSDRFSAERTGGSVSTLTIQRTQQEDSAVYLCASSLEGQNYNEQFFGPGTRLTVL.

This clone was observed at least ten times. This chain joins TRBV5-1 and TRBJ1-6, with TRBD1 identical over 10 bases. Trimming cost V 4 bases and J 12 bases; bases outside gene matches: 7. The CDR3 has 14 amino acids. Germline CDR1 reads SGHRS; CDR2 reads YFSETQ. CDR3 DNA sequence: TGCGCCAGCAGCGGAGGGACAGGGGAAGGACCCCTCCACTTT. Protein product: CASSGGTGEGPLHF.

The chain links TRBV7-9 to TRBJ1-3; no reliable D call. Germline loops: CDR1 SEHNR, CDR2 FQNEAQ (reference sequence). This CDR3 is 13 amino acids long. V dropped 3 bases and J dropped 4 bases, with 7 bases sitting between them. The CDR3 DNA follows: TGTGCCAGCAGCTTTTCCCAGGGAAACACCATATATTTT. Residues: CASSFSQGNTIYF.

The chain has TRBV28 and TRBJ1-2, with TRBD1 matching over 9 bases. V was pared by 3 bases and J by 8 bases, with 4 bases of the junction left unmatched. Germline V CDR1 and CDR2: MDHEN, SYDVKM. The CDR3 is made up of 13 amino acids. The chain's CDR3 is CASSLGTGLGYTF. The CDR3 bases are TGTGCCAGCAGTTTGGGGACAGGGCTAGGCTACACCTTC.

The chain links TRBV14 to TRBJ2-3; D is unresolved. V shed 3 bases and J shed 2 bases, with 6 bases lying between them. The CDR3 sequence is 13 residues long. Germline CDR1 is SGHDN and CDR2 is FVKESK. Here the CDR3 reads CASSHPNTDTQYF. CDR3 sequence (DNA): TGTGCCAGCAGCCACCCTAACACAGATACGCAGTATTTT.

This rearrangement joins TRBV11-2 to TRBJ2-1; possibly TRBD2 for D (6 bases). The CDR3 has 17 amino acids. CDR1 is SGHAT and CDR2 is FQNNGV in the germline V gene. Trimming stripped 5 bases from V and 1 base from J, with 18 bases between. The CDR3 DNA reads TGTGCCAGCAGCCAACAGCTGGGGGGTCGATCCTACAATGAGCAGTTCTTC. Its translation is CASSQQLGGRSYNEQFF.

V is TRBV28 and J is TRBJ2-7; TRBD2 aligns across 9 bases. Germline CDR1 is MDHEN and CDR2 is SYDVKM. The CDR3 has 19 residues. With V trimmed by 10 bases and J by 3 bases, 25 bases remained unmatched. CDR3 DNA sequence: TGTGCCACCGCGCTATCGGGCCAGGGTTCTAGCGGGACATTCTACGAGCAGTACTTC. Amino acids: CATALSGQGSSGTFYEQYF.

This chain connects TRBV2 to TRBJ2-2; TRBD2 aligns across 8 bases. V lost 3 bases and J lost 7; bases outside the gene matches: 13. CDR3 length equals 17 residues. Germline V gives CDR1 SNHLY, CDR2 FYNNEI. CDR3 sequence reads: CASSDPVREGKVGELFF. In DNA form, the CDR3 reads TGTGCCAGCAGTGACCCGGTCCGGGAGGGGAAGGTCGGGGAGCTGTTTTTT.

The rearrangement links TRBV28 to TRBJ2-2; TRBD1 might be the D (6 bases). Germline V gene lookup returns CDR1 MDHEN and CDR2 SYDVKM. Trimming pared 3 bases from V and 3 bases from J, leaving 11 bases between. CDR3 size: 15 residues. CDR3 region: CASSFQQGYTGELFF. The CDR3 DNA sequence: TGTGCCAGCAGTTTCCAGCAGGGGTACACCGGGGAGCTGTTTTTT.

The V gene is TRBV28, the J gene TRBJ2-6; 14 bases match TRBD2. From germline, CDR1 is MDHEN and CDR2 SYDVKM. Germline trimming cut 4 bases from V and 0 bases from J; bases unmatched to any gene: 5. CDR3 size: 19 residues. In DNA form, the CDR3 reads TGTGCCAGCAGTTCCTCGACTAGCGGGAGGGCCTCTGGGGCCAACGTCCTGACTTTC. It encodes CASSSSTSGRASGANVLTF.

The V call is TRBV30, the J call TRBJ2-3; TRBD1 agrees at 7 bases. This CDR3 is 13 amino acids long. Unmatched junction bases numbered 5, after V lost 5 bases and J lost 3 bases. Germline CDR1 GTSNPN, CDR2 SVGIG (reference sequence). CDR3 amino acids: CAWAGGKTDTQYF. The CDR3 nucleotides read TGTGCCTGGGCAGGGGGTAAAACAGATACGCAGTATTTT.

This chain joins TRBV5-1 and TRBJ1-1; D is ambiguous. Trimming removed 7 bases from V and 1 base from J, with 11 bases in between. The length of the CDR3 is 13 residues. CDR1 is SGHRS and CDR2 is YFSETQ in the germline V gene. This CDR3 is CASRLGRNTEAFF. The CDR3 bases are TGCGCCAGCCGACTAGGGAGGAACACTGAAGCTTTCTTT.

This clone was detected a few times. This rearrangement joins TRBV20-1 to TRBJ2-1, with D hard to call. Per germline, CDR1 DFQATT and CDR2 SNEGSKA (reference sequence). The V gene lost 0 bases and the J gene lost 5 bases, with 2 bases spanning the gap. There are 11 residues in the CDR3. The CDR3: CSARDDNEQFF. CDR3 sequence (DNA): TGCAGTGCTAGAGACGACAATGAGCAGTTCTTC.

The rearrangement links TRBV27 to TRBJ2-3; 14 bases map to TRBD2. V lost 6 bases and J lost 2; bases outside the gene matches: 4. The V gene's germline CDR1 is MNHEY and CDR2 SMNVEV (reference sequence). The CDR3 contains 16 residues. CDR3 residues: CASRRLAGGVTDTQYF. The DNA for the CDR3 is TGTGCCAGCAGGCGACTAGCGGGAGGGGTCACAGATACGCAGTATTTT.